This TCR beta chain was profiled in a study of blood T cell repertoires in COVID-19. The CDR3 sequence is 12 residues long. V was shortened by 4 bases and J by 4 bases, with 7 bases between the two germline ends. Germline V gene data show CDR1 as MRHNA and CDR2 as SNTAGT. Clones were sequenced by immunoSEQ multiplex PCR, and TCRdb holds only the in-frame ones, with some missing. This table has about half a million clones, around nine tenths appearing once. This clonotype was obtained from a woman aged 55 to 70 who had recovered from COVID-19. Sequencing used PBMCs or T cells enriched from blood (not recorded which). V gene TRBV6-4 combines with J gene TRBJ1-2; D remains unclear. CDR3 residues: CASSATGYGYTF. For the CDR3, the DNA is TGTGCCAGCAGTGCAACGGGCTATGGCTACACCTTC.